The clone carrying this T cell receptor beta chain was counted only a few times. Its antigen is unidentified. TCRB transcripts that were expressed got sequenced, as all of the isolated RNA had been reverse transcribed. Clones were read by immunoSEQ multiplex PCR, and TCRdb kept only the in-frame ones, dropping some. The table includes just over 450,000 clones, roughly 30% detected once. Each of the CD4+ naive, central memory, regulatory and stem cell-like memory populations was sorted via CD45RO/CCR7/CD25/CD127/CD95/CD27. This sample stems from a study of beta chain features in type 1 diabetes. Whole-study results and caveats: Patients and controls would be equally affected if PCR favored shorter templates.

Trimming removed 0 bases at V and 3 bases at J, with 6 bases between. The CDR3 runs to 13 residues. CDR1 SNHLY and CDR2 FYNNEI come from the germline V gene. The sequence derives from a man aged 18 to 29 in good health. This chain links TRBV2 with TRBJ2-7; D not resolved. The source material was naive CD4+ T cells from blood. CDR3 residues: CASSEAPLYEQYF. Written as DNA, the CDR3 is TGTGCCAGCAGTGAAGCGCCACTCTACGAGCAGTACTTC.